Listed below are T cell receptor beta chains from one sample, sequenced in a study of OX40 agonist ivuxolimab in advanced cancers. Profiling relied on immunoSEQ multiplex PCR, and the TCRdb table lists in-frame clones only, not all of them. The sample includes 53,000 or so clones, 84% of them seen just once. Specimen: CD4+ or CD8+ T cells sorted from blood, collected in a trial of the OX40 agonist ivuxolimab. These receptor sequences come from an adult with an advanced solid tumor such as melanoma, head and neck, liver or kidney cancer. CDR3s include the opening cysteine and the closing phenylalanine or tryptophan. The order of the fields is D gene, clone size, V gene, J gene, CDR3 DNA, CDR3 protein. A D gene is named only where the DNA matches it firmly. Only part of the rows carry a size: once, few, many, or a class if the clone is expanded.

.	.	TRBV18	TRBJ2-7	TGTGCCAGCTCACCACTGTCAGGGTTCTACGAGCAGTACTTC	CASSPLSGFYEQYF
.	.	TRBV11-2	TRBJ2-3	TGTGCCAGCAGCTTAACTCAACTTAGTACCCGCACAGATACGCAGTATTTT	CASSLTQLSTRTDTQYF
TRBD2	.	TRBV2	TRBJ2-1	TGTGCCAGCAGACCAACTAGCGGGGCGCAGTTCTTC	CASRPTSGAQFF
.	.	TRBV11-2	TRBJ2-7	TGTGCCAGCAGCTTAGACAACTACGAGCAGTACTTC	CASSLDNYEQYF
TRBD1	many	TRBV2	TRBJ2-7	TGTGCCAGCAAGAGGACAGGGCTATACGAGCAGTACTTC	CASKRTGLYEQYF
TRBD1	.	TRBV28	TRBJ2-6	TGTGCCAGCAGTCCTGGACAGGGCCACTTTGGGGCCAACGTCCTGACTTTC	CASSPGQGHFGANVLTF
.	.	TRBV5-6	TRBJ2-7	TGTGCCAGCAGTCCGGACGGGAGCTCCTACGAGCAGTACTTC	CASSPDGSSYEQYF
.	.	TRBV5-1	TRBJ2-3	TGCGCCAGCAGCCCCAACTTTGATACGCAGTATTTT	CASSPNFDTQYF
.	once	TRBV6-1	TRBJ2-7	TGTGCCAGCAGTGGGGACATCTACGAGCAGTACTTC	CASSGDIYEQYF
.	.	TRBV5-6	TRBJ2-6	TGTGCCAGTCGCTACTCTGGGGCCAACGTCCTGACTTTC	CASRYSGANVLTF
.	.	TRBV5-5	TRBJ1-4	TGTGCCAGCAGCTTGCCCGCCCAGGGTCGGGAAAAACTGTTTTTT	CASSLPAQGREKLFF
TRBD1	.	TRBV6-5	TRBJ1-6	TGTGCCAGCAGTTACGTGACAGGGGATTCACCCCTCCACTTT	CASSYVTGDSPLHF
TRBD2	.	TRBV11-2	TRBJ2-3	TGTGCCAGCAGCTTAGGTAGCGGGGCTAGCACAGATACGCAGTATTTT	CASSLGSGASTDTQYF
.	.	TRBV7-2	TRBJ1-2	TGTGCCAGCACTAATCGACGAGGGGCGGTAGACTATGGCTACACCTTC	CASTNRRGAVDYGYTF
.	.	TRBV5-4	TRBJ2-2	TGTGCCAGCAGCACAGGGTCTGACACCGGGGAGCTGTTTTTT	CASSTGSDTGELFF
TRBD2	.	TRBV5-1	TRBJ2-3	TGCGCCAGCAGCTTGACTACTAGCGGAACTAGCACAGATACGCAGTATTTT	CASSLTTSGTSTDTQYF
.	.	TRBV10-1	TRBJ1-1	TGCGCCAGCCGGACAGCAAAGAACACTGAAGCTTTCTTT	CASRTAKNTEAFF
TRBD1	.	TRBV7-6	TRBJ1-2	TGTGCCAGCAGCTTAATGGGACAGGGATCCCCTAACTATGGCTACACCTTC	CASSLMGQGSPNYGYTF
TRBD1	.	TRBV9	TRBJ1-2	TGTGCCAGCAGCACAGGCGGACAGGGGCTAGGCTACACCTTC	CASSTGGQGLGYTF
.	.	TRBV5-1	TRBJ2-5	TGCGCCAGCAGCCCGGACCCACCCCAAGAGACCCAGTACTTC	CASSPDPPQETQYF
.	.	TRBV7-3	TRBJ2-7	TGTGCCAGCAGCGTAGGACGGGTCGTCTACGAGCAGTACTTC	CASSVGRVVYEQYF
TRBD1	.	TRBV19	TRBJ1-5	TGTGCCAGTAGGATGTCCGCTCAGGGGGCATTGGGCAATCAGCCCCAGCATTTT	CASRMSAQGALGNQPQHF
.	.	TRBV6-1	TRBJ1-1	TGTGCCAGCAGTTACAGGATGGGGGCTTTCTTT	CASSYRMGAFF
.	.	TRBV9	TRBJ2-2	TGTGCCAGCAGCGGGGGACTGGTAAACACCGGGGAGCTGTTTTTT	CASSGGLVNTGELFF
.	few	TRBV28	TRBJ2-5	TGTGCCAGCAGTTTAGGCGGGCCCCAAGAGACCCAGTACTTC	CASSLGGPQETQYF
.	.	TRBV6-1	TRBJ2-5	TGTGCCAGCAGTGAAGCCCGCGGGGAGTATGCGACCCAGTACTTC	CASSEARGEYATQYF
.	.	TRBV28	TRBJ2-7	TGTGCCAGCAGTTACTTGGGGGCCTACGAGCAGTACTTC	CASSYLGAYEQYF
.	.	TRBV27	TRBJ1-1	TGTGCCAGCGACCAGGGCAACACTGAAGCTTTCTTT	CASDQGNTEAFF
TRBD1	.	TRBV5-6	TRBJ2-7	TGTGCCAGCAGCTTGGGGGGACAGGGAACCTACGAGCAGTACTTC	CASSLGGQGTYEQYF
.	.	TRBV28	TRBJ1-1	TGTGCCAGCAGCCCCGCGGGGGAAGGAGGAGAAGCTTTCTTT	CASSPAGEGGEAFF
TRBD1	.	TRBV28	TRBJ1-5	TGTGCCAGCACCGTAGACAGGGTTGGACCCCAGCATTTT	CASTVDRVGPQHF
.	few	TRBV5-6	TRBJ2-5	TGTGCCAGCAGCTTGATACCAGGGAGTCGGTACCAAGAGACCCAGTACTTC	CASSLIPGSRYQETQYF
.	.	TRBV30	TRBJ1-1	TGTGCCTGGAGTGTAGTACGAACATTTAGAAGGAGAACGACTGAAGCTTTCTTT	CAWSVVRTFRRRTTEAFF
.	.	TRBV18	TRBJ2-5	TGTGCCAGCTCACCTCGTAGGGATGAAGAGACCCAGTACTTC	CASSPRRDEETQYF
.	.	TRBV4-2	TRBJ2-1	TGTGCCAGCAGCCAACTCACAGGGAGGCACAATGAGCAGTTCTTC	CASSQLTGRHNEQFF
.	.	TRBV19	TRBJ1-2	TGTGCCAGTAGTATCGGGAGGGCCCTAGAATTCTATGGCTACACCTTC	CASSIGRALEFYGYTF
TRBD2	.	TRBV7-9	TRBJ2-7	TGTGCCAGCAGCCCATATACTGGACTAGCGGGAGGCTACTACGAGCAGTACTTC	CASSPYTGLAGGYYEQYF
.	.	TRBV5-1	TRBJ2-1	TGCGCCAGCAGCCTAGGGGGGGAGCGGCAGTTCTTC	CASSLGGERQFF
TRBD2	.	TRBV28	TRBJ2-7	TGTGCCAGCAGTCCAGCGGGGCTCGAGCAGTACTTC	CASSPAGLEQYF
.	.	TRBV6-1	TRBJ1-3	TGTGCCAGCAGTACGGTTTCTGGAAACACCATATATTTT	CASSTVSGNTIYF
.	.	TRBV19	TRBJ2-2	TGTGCCAGTAGTATAGCACAAGGTTGGGGCGGGGAGCTGTTTTTT	CASSIAQGWGGELFF
.	once	TRBV7-9	TRBJ2-7	TGTGCCAGCAGCCCGGACGGTTCCTACGAGCAGTACTTC	CASSPDGSYEQYF
TRBD2	.	TRBV29-1	TRBJ2-4	TGCAGCGTAGGGACTAGCGGGAGCGTTCAGTACTTC	CSVGTSGSVQYF
.	.	TRBV6-6	TRBJ1-1	TGTGCCAGCACCCCGTATTTGAACACTGAAGCTTTCTTT	CASTPYLNTEAFF
.	.	TRBV6-6	TRBJ1-2	TGTGCCAGCAGTTACTCGATGGGCAGCTCTAACTATGGCTACACCTTC	CASSYSMGSSNYGYTF
.	.	TRBV19	TRBJ2-3	TGTGCCAGTAGTATAGGACTAGGGACAGATACGCAGTATTTT	CASSIGLGTDTQYF
.	.	TRBV9	TRBJ2-2	TGTGCCAGCAGCGTTCTGGCTGGGAACGGAGCCGGGGAGCTGTTTTTT	CASSVLAGNGAGELFF
TRBD2	.	TRBV5-6	TRBJ2-7	TGTGCCAGCAGCTCCTCGCAGCGGGATTATGGTAACGAGCAGTACTTC	CASSSSQRDYGNEQYF
TRBD1	.	TRBV6-6	TRBJ1-2	TGTGCCAGCAGACCCCCGGGACAGGGGGGCTATGGCTACACCTTC	CASRPPGQGGYGYTF
TRBD1	.	TRBV5-1	TRBJ2-7	TGCGCCAGCAGCTTAACAGGGGGCTCTTCCTACGAGCAGTACTTC	CASSLTGGSSYEQYF
.	.	TRBV18	TRBJ1-2	TGTGCCAGCTCACCTGACAGCCGGCGGGGCTACACCTTC	CASSPDSRRGYTF
TRBD2	.	TRBV18	TRBJ2-5	TGTGCCAGCTCACCACCGGTTAGCGGGAGTGGAGAGACCCAGTACTTC	CASSPPVSGSGETQYF
.	.	TRBV6-5	TRBJ1-1	TGTGCCAGCAGTCCTCCCCGGTGGGACACTGAAGCTTTCTTT	CASSPPRWDTEAFF
.	.	TRBV7-2	TRBJ1-5	TGTGCCAGCAGCTTAGAGGGCACACCGCTGAACTTGAATCCCCAGCATTTT	CASSLEGTPLNLNPQHF
.	.	TRBV6-6	TRBJ1-2	TGTGCCAGCAGGGACCCGAACTATGGCTACACCTTC	CASRDPNYGYTF
TRBD1	.	TRBV7-2	TRBJ1-4	TGTGCCAGCAGCCTAGGAGGAGGAGGGGGCGAAAAACTGTTTTTT	CASSLGGGGGEKLFF